This T cell receptor (beta chain) stems from a study of radiation and T cells in renal cell carcinoma. Study-wide findings and caveats: From baseline, blood top tumor clonotypes peaked at 2 weeks post-radiation. Pretreatment tumor biopsies were lacking, so baseline clonotypes are unknown.

Germline CDR1 and CDR2: SNHLY and FYNNEI. V shed 6 bases, J shed 5 bases, and the junction held 6 bases outside the gene matches. The CDR3 runs to 13 residues. The time point is: blood 4 weeks post-SBRT, at nephrectomy. The treatment: 15 Gy SBRT to primary tumor, nephrectomy 4 weeks later. Nephrectomy followed 15 Gy stereotactic body radiation by 4 weeks. Here immunoSEQ multiplex PCR was the method, and the copy in TCRdb shows in-frame clones only, minus some. The sample consists of fewer than 200,000 clones, less than 90% of them appearing once. Turning to this clone: Its antigen is unknown.

Sequenced here: blood, sampled from a patient whose treatment included radiotherapy and nephrectomy. The V gene is TRBV2, the J gene TRBJ1-2; 7 nucleotides line up with TRBD1. The clonotype originates from a woman aged 45-65 years with renal cell carcinoma. The CDR3 bases are TGTGCCAGCAGCCCGGACAGGCGGTATGGCTACACCTTC. The encoded protein is CASSPDRRYGYTF.